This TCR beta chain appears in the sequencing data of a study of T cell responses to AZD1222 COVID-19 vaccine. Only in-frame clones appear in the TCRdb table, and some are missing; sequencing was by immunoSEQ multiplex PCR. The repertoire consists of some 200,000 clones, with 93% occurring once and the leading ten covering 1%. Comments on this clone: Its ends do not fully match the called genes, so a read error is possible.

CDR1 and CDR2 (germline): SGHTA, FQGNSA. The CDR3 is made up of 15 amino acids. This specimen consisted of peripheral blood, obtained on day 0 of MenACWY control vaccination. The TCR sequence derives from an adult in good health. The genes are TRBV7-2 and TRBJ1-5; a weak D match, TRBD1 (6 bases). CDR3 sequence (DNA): TGTGCCAGCAGTCATAGGGGGGAAGGGAATCGGCCCCAGCATTTT. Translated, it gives CASSHRGEGNRPQHF.